The entry below gives a single TCR beta chain sequence along with its context. The sample is drawn from a study of blood T cell repertoires in COVID-19. Source study methods: Using reference gene primer amplification, nucleated cell counts were estimated. Profiled with immunoSEQ multiplex PCR; TCRdb holds only in-frame clones, not every one. The V and J calls and clone size are taken from that table; D and trimming were inferred from the DNA. The data show around 190,000 clones, 70% to 80% seen once. Trimming removed 6 bases from V and 0 bases from J, with 11 bases in between. The CDR3 is 14 residues long. The germline gives CDR1 SNHLY, CDR2 FYNNEI.

This clonotype originated in a woman aged 50 to 65 with acute or convalescent COVID-19. Specimen: peripheral blood. The gene calls are TRBV2 and TRBJ1-2; D may be TRBD1 (6 bases). CDR3 protein: CASSWDTTNYGYTF. DNA for the CDR3: TGTGCCAGCAGCTGGGACACCACTAACTATGGCTACACCTTC.